What follows are 9 T cell receptor beta chains derived from one specimen sequenced in a study of technical replicates of blood from a few donors. Measured with immunoSEQ multiplex PCR; TCRdb has only the in-frame clones, and not every one. The profile shows some 13,000 clones, 80% of them singletons. What was sequenced was PBMCs. The receptors were sampled from a human donor in good health.

The J gene is TRBJ1-5, the V gene TRBV6-5; D perhaps matches TRBD1 (6 bases). The V and J ends lost 6 bases and 1 base respectively, with 13 bases between them. The V gene's germline CDR1 is MNHEY and CDR2 SVGAGI. The CDR3 consists of 15 residues. The CDR3 is CASSQAGQSNQPQHF. The CDR3 DNA is TGTGCCAGCAGCCAAGCCGGACAGAGCAATCAGCCCCAGCATTTT.

The chain uses TRBV5-6 and TRBJ1-5; 7 bases are shared with TRBD1. This CDR3 comprises 16 residues. Trimming took 2 bases from V and 5 from J; bases not matched to a gene: 10. Germline V gene lookup returns CDR1 SGHDT and CDR2 YYEEEE. CDR3 bases: TGTGCCAGCAGCTTCCTTCGGGACAGTCAATATCAGCCCCAGCATTTT. It codes for CASSFLRDSQYQPQHF.

The table lists this clone with a few counts. The chain recombines TRBV21-1 with TRBJ2-7; the table assigns TRBD2, which was not confirmed against the DNA. TRBV21-1 is annotated as a pseudogene. CDR3 size: 12 residues. The CDR3, as DNA: TGTGCCAGCATCGCGGGACGGTACGAGCAGTACTTC. This gives the protein CASIAGRYEQYF.

The chain joins TRBV7-9 to TRBJ2-3; no clear D. The germline CDR1 and CDR2 sequences are SEHNR and FQNEAQ (reference sequence). The ends were cut back, 1 base at V and 3 bases at J, with 8 bases in the middle. The CDR3 runs to 14 residues. In DNA form, the CDR3 reads TGTGCCAGCAGCTTAGGAATAGTTACAGATACGCAGTATTTT. Residues: CASSLGIVTDTQYF.

The rearrangement joins TRBV6-1 to TRBJ2-7; perhaps TRBD1 as D (6 bases). Germline V gene lookup returns CDR1 MNHNS and CDR2 SASEGT. Deletions cut 5 bases from V and 2 bases from J, with 13 bases between. The CDR3 covers 14 residues. CDR3 loop: CASSRDMGPYEQYF. The CDR3 region has the DNA TGTGCCAGCAGTAGGGACATGGGACCCTACGAGCAGTACTTC.

The CDR3 reads CASSKLAGGYNEQFF. The CDR3 coding sequence is TGTGCCAGCAGTAAACTAGCGGGAGGGTACAATGAGCAGTTCTTC. The chain employs TRBV6-5 and TRBJ2-1, with 13 nucleotides matching TRBD2. The junction had 2 bases not matched to a gene; V was cut back by 5 bases and J by 4 bases. This CDR3 comprises 15 residues. Germline-derived CDR1 and CDR2 are MNHEY and SVGAGI.

On this clone itself: This specimen includes other DNA sequences encoding the same CDR3. V is TRBV5-1 and J is TRBJ2-7; 14 nucleotides match TRBD2. Germline CDR1 is SGHRS and CDR2 is YFSETQ. This CDR3 region has 18 residues. The ends lost 4 bases at V and 5 bases at J; junction bases unmatched: 14. CDR3 in amino acids: CASSLGTSGSVAENEQYF. In nucleotides, the CDR3 is TGCGCCAGCAGCCTTGGGACTAGCGGGAGTGTTGCGGAGAACGAGCAGTACTTC.

The chain recombines TRBV7-9 with TRBJ2-1; 7 bases line up with TRBD2. This CDR3 has 17 residues. The V segment lost 4 bases and the J segment 7 bases; nucleotides outside the gene matches: 16. Germline assignment: CDR1 SEHNR and CDR2 FQNEAQ (reference sequence). The CDR3 sequence is CASSSVGRAGNDNEQFF. CDR3 sequence (DNA): TGTGCCAGCAGCTCGGTGGGTCGAGCGGGAAATGATAATGAGCAGTTCTTC.

The V and J genes are TRBV5-4 and TRBJ2-5, with D possibly being TRBD2 (5 bases). This CDR3 is built from 15 residues. The germline V and J ends were trimmed by 5 bases and 1 base, with 15 bases remaining between them. The germline V gene encodes CDR1 SGHNT and CDR2 YYREEE (reference sequence). The CDR3 DNA reads TGTGCCAGCAGGCCGGACGGAGGACTCCAAGAGACCCAGTACTTC. It encodes CASRPDGGLQETQYF.